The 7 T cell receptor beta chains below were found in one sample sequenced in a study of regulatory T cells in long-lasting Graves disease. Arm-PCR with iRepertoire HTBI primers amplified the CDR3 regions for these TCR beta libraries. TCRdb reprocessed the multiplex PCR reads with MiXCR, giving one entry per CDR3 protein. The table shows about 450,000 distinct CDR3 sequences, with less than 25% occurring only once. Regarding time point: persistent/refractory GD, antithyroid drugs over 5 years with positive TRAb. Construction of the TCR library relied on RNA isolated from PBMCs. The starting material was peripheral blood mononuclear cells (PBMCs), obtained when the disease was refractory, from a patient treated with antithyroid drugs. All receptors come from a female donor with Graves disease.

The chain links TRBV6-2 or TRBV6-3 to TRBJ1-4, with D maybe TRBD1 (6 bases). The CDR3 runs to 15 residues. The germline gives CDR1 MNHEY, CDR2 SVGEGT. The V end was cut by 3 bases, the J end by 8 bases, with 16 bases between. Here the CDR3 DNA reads TGTGCCAGCAGTTATCCGAGGGACCAGGGGGAAAAACTGTTTTTT. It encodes CASSYPRDQGEKLFF.

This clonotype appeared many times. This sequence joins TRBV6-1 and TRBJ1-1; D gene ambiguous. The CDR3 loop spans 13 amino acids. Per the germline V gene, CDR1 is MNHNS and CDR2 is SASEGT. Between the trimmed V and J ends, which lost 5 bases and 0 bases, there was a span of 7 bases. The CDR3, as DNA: TGTGCCAGCAGTAGGGATGTGAACACTGAAGCTTTCTTT. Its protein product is CASSRDVNTEAFF.

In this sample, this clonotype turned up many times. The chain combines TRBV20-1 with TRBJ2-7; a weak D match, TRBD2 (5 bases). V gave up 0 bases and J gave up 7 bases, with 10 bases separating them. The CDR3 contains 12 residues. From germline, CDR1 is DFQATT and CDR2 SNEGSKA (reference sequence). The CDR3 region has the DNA TGCAGTGCTAGAGACTCCCCGGGGGAGCAGTACTTC. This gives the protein CSARDSPGEQYF.

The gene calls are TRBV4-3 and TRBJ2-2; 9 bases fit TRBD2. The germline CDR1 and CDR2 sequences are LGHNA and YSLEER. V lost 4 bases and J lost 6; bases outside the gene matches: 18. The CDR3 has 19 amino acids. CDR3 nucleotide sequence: TGCGCCAGCAGCCTACACAAAGTAGCGGGAGTTCTTTTTGCCGGGGAGCTGTTTTTT. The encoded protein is CASSLHKVAGVLFAGELFF.

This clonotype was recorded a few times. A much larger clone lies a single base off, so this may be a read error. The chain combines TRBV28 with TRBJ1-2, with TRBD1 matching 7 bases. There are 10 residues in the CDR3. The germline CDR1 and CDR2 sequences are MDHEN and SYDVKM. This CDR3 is CAGRGGSYTF. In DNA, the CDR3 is TGTGCCGGCAGGGGGGGAAGCTACACCTTC.

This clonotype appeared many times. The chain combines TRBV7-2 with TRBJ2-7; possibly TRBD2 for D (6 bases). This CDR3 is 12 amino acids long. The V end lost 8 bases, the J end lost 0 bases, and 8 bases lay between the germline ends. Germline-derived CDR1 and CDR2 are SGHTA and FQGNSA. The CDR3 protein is CASGTYSYEQYF. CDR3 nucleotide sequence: TGTGCCAGCGGGACTTACTCCTACGAGCAGTACTTC.

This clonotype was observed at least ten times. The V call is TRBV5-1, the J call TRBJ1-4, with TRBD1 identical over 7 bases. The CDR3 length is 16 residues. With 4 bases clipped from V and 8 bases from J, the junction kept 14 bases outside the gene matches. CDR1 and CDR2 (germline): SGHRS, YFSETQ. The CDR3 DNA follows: TGCGCCAGCAGCCCGCCAACAGGGGACGGTGGGGAAAAACTGTTTTTT. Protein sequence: CASSPPTGDGGEKLFF.